These 9 T cell receptor beta chains originate from one sample sequenced in a study of blood T cell repertoires in COVID-19. Data came from immunoSEQ multiplex PCR; TCRdb stores just in-frame clones and leaves some out. The table shows approximately 200,000 clones, with roughly 90% occurring only once. The source material was peripheral blood. The receptor set was obtained from a woman between 50 and 59 years old with acute or convalescent COVID-19.

The rearrangement links TRBV4-2 to TRBJ1-5; D possibly corresponds to TRBD1 (5 bases). The CDR3 runs to 15 residues. Per germline, CDR1 LGHNA and CDR2 YNFKEQ. V was shortened by 1 base and J by 6 bases, with 13 bases between the two germline ends. CDR3 residues: CASSQGQSGGQPQHF. CDR3 sequence (DNA): TGTGCCAGCAGCCAAGGACAGTCTGGCGGTCAGCCCCAGCATTTT.

This clone occurred once. The chain joins TRBV2 to TRBJ2-3; TRBD1 agrees at 7 bases. Germline assignment: CDR1 SNHLY and CDR2 FYNNEI. The CDR3 is made up of 15 amino acids. With V trimmed by 4 bases and J by 1 base, 5 bases remained unmatched. The CDR3 protein is CASSGQGLRTDTQYF. The CDR3 DNA is TGTGCCAGCAGTGGACAGGGATTACGCACAGATACGCAGTATTTT.

The rearrangement links TRBV2 to TRBJ2-7; 9 bases agree with TRBD2. V was pared by 6 bases and J by 0 bases, with 9 bases of the junction left unmatched. This CDR3 has 16 residues. Germline CDR1 reads SNHLY; CDR2 reads FYNNEI. CDR3 sequence reads: CASSRSSGGISYEQYF. In DNA form, the CDR3 reads TGTGCCAGCAGCCGGTCGAGCGGGGGGATCTCCTACGAGCAGTACTTC.

J is TRBJ2-5 and V is TRBV6-2 or TRBV6-3; 8 positions match TRBD2. This CDR3 has 15 amino acids. The germline V gene has CDR1 MNHEY and CDR2 SVGEGT. The V segment lost 0 bases and the J segment 2 bases; nucleotides outside the gene matches: 2. Here the CDR3 DNA reads TGTGCCAGCAGTTACTCAACGGGAGGGCAAGAGACCCAGTACTTC. It codes for CASSYSTGGQETQYF.

V gene TRBV3-1 (or the pseudogene TRBV3-2) combines with J gene TRBJ1-6, with TRBD1 as a possible D gene (6 bases). Germline CDR1 and CDR2: LGHDT and YNNKEL (reference sequence). With 4 bases removed from V and 2 bases from J, the gap between germline ends came to 12 bases. This CDR3 region has 16 residues. The CDR3 DNA is TGTGCCAGCAGCCCGGTGGACAGCACCTATAATTCACCCCTCCACTTT. It translates to CASSPVDSTYNSPLHF.

The table lists this clone with a count of one. V and J are TRBV19 and TRBJ2-1, with D tentatively TRBD2 (5 bases). V lost 6 bases to trimming and J lost 9 bases, with 21 bases between them. The length of the CDR3 is 15 residues. The V gene's germline CDR1 is LNHDA and CDR2 SQIVND (reference sequence). The CDR3 DNA reads TGTGCCAGTAGACCCCGGGAAAAGACGTTCGGTGAGCAGTTCTTC. Translated: CASRPREKTFGEQFF.

V is TRBV2 and J is TRBJ1-1, with 10 bases fitting TRBD1. J was trimmed by 0 bases and V by 6 bases; bases with no gene match: 4. CDR1 and CDR2 (germline): SNHLY, FYNNEI. The CDR3 extends over 15 amino acids. The CDR3: CASRDRGYLNTEAFF. CDR3 nucleotides: TGTGCCAGCAGGGACAGGGGGTATTTGAACACTGAAGCTTTCTTT.

This clone was seen once. The chain has TRBV7-2 and TRBJ2-1; D uncertain. The CDR3 spans 11 residues. V was trimmed by 4 bases and J by 10 bases, leaving 8 bases between them. The germline V gene has CDR1 SGHTA and CDR2 FQGNSA. This chain's CDR3 is CASSSAQEQFF. CDR3 DNA: TGTGCCAGCAGCTCAGCCCAGGAGCAGTTCTTC.

The rearrangement uses TRBV6-5 and TRBJ1-1; D may be TRBD1 (5 bases). Trimming shortened V by 2 bases and J by 3 bases, and 10 bases separated the two germline ends. Per germline, CDR1 MNHEY and CDR2 SVGAGI. The CDR3 has 14 amino acids. The CDR3: CASSYQGPYTEAFF. The CDR3 coding sequence is TGTGCCAGCAGTTACCAGGGTCCCTACACTGAAGCTTTCTTT.